This T cell receptor beta chain was captured in a study of blood T cell repertoires in COVID-19. Study-wide background: The origin of the acute and convalescent COVID-19 samples was the United States, Italy and Spain. T cells, B-cell-depleted T cells, or PBMCs supplied cDNA or gDNA.

Profiling relied on immunoSEQ multiplex PCR, and the TCRdb table lists in-frame clones only, not all of them. This sample carries roughly 280,000 clones, about 88% of them seen once, and the ten largest clones take around 11%. From germline, CDR1 is SEHNR and CDR2 FQNEAQ (reference sequence). V was pared by 1 base and J by 2 bases, with 8 bases between. The CDR3 has 14 amino acids. To note about this clone: The same CDR3 can be traced to other DNA sequences in this sample.

The clonotype originates from a woman in her thirties with COVID-19, enrolled during active disease. V gene TRBV7-9 combines with J gene TRBJ1-1; tentatively, D is TRBD1 (6 bases). Sequenced: peripheral blood. CDR3 amino acids: CASSLGTANTEAFF. CDR3 nucleotide sequence: TGTGCCAGCAGCTTAGGGACAGCTAACACTGAAGCTTTCTTT.